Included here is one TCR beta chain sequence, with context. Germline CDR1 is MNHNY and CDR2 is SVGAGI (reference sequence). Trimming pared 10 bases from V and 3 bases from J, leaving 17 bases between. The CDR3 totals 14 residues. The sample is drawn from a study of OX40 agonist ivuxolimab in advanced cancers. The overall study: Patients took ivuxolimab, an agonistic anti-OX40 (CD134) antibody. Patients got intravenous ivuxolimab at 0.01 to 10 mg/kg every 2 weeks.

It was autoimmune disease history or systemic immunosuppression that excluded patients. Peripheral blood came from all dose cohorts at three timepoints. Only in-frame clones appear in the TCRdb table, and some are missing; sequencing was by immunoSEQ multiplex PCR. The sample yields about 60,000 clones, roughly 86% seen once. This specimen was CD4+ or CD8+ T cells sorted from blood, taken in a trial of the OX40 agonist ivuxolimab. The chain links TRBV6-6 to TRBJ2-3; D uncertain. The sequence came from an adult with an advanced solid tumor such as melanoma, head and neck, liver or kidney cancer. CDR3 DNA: TGTGCCACCCTCGGAGTTAGTGTAACAGATACGCAGTATTTT. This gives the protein CATLGVSVTDTQYF.